This record looks at one TCR beta chain sequence and its context. This specimen belongs to a study of blood T cells in healthy people across ages. Each of the donors had roughly 9.4 milliliters of peripheral blood drawn into EDTA-treated Vacutainer tubes. Researchers report isolating at least 6.5 million PBMCs per sample. A J-beta primer mix and a sample-barcoded 5' primer were used in a second PCR of roughly 6 to 12 cycles. Every cDNA molecule carried a tag from a template-switch adaptor bearing 12 random nucleotides. A single record per CDR3 protein comes from TCRdb applying MiXCR to the 5' RACE reads. The table shows approximately 760,000 distinct CDR3 sequences, with 20% to 30% occurring only once. The same sample was also studied in work on T cells of mothers and their children. This second report adds: Donation involved a few healthy Caucasian mothers and the six children that they had.

Specimen: blood. This receptor was identified in a boy aged 5-17 years in good health.

CDR3 coding DNA: TGTGCCAGCAGCCTATCCCCGACAGGGGGGTACAATGAGCAGTTCTTC. It codes for CASSLSPTGGYNEQFF. The chain couples TRBV3-1 to TRBJ2-1; 9 bases map to TRBD1. Trimming took 4 bases from V and 4 from J; bases not matched to a gene: 8. The CDR3 length is 16 residues. Germline V gives CDR1 LGHDT, CDR2 YNNKEL (reference sequence).